The 3 T cell receptor beta chains reported below all come from one sample, sequenced in a study of T cells in Graves' hyperthyroidism and ophthalmopathy. The CDR3 regions of TCR beta were amplified from RNA transcripts. HTBI primers were employed in a first-round RT-PCR of the TCR CDR3. MiXCR was run by TCRdb on the multiplex PCR reads, yielding one entry per CDR3 protein. Altogether 220,000 or so distinct CDR3 sequences are present, around 15% being singletons, with the ten largest covering 28%. Sequences were obtained from blood. The source is a young woman with Graves' ophthalmopathy.

In this sample, this clonotype turned up once. The gene calls are TRBV7-2 and TRBJ1-1; D might be TRBD1 (5 bases). Germline V gene lookup returns CDR1 SGHTA and CDR2 FQGNSA. The germline V and J ends were trimmed by 4 bases and 5 bases, with 17 bases remaining between them. The CDR3 contains 15 residues. CDR3 sequence: CASSSGGGIRTEAFF. DNA for the CDR3: TGTGCCAGCAGCTCTGGCGGGGGGATCCGAACTGAAGCTTTCTTT.

The genes are TRBV20-1 and TRBJ2-7; a weak D match, TRBD1 (6 bases). Germline V gene lookup returns CDR1 DFQATT and CDR2 SNEGSKA (reference sequence). The CDR3 sequence is 13 residues long. V lost 4 bases and J lost 3, with 13 bases in between. This CDR3 is CSATGTSGYEQYF. In DNA, the CDR3 is TGCAGTGCTACCGGGACATCCGGCTACGAGCAGTACTTC.

This clonotype was seen repeatedly, ten times or more. CDR3 DNA: TGTGCCAGCAGGCCGCCCCGGGACTCCTCCTACGAGCAGTACTTC. Residues: CASRPPRDSSYEQYF. The rearrangement joins TRBV6-2 or TRBV6-3 to TRBJ2-7; D might be TRBD2 (6 bases). Germline V gives CDR1 MNHEY, CDR2 SVGEGT. Trimming took off 6 bases at V and 0 bases at J, with 15 bases between the two ends. This CDR3 region has 15 residues.